Listed below are T cell receptor beta chains from one sample, sequenced in a study of T cells in Graves' hyperthyroidism and ophthalmopathy. TCRdb redid the calling of the multiplex PCR reads with MiXCR, one entry per CDR3 protein. The sample lists approximately 710,000 distinct CDR3 sequences; approximately 15% were seen once. The material sequenced was blood. Source of these receptors: a man aged 50 or older with Graves' hyperthyroidism. CDR3s include the opening cysteine and the closing phenylalanine or tryptophan. Each record gives: J gene, V gene, D gene, clone size, CDR3 DNA, CDR3 protein. D genes are given only for firm matches. Rows may omit the clone size; those that give it use once, few, many or a size class.

J gene: TRBJ2-2
V gene: TRBV5-1
D gene: NA
clone size: many
CDR3 DNA: TGCGCCAGCAGCTTGGACTCAGGAGACACCGGGGAGCTGTTTTTT
CDR3 protein: CASSLDSGDTGELFF

J gene: TRBJ1-3
V gene: TRBV7-2
D gene: TRBD1
clone size: NA
CDR3 DNA: TGTGCCAGCAGCACCCCCGGGGGACAGCGCCTCTTAACGGGGCACACCATATATTTT
CDR3 protein: CASSTPGGQRLLTGHTIYF

J gene: TRBJ2-5
V gene: TRBV24-1
D gene: TRBD2
clone size: NA
CDR3 DNA: TGTGCCACCAGTGCCAGGGGACTAGCGGGAGCAGAGACCCAGTACTTC
CDR3 protein: CATSARGLAGAETQYF

J gene: TRBJ2-5
V gene: TRBV10-1
D gene: NA
clone size: NA
CDR3 DNA: TGCGCCAGCAGCGGTGGTAACGGGCCTCAAGAGACCCAGTACTTC
CDR3 protein: CASSGGNGPQETQYF

J gene: TRBJ2-5
V gene: TRBV7-2
D gene: NA
clone size: many
CDR3 DNA: TGTGCCAGCAGCTTAAGCACGTCTCATCAAGGGACCCAGTACTTC
CDR3 protein: CASSLSTSHQGTQYF

J gene: TRBJ2-7
V gene: TRBV5-5
D gene: NA
clone size: NA
CDR3 DNA: TGTGCCAGCAGCAAACCGGGACCCCTCCGGGACGAGCAGTACTTC
CDR3 protein: CASSKPGPLRDEQYF

J gene: TRBJ1-3
V gene: TRBV18
D gene: NA
clone size: NA
CDR3 DNA: TGTGCCAGCTCACCTAACGTTGGACGGAGCCTTGGTGGAAACACCATATATTTT
CDR3 protein: CASSPNVGRSLGGNTIYF

J gene: TRBJ1-5
V gene: TRBV2
D gene: NA
clone size: many
CDR3 DNA: TGTGCCAGCAGTCGCACAGGGCAAGATCAGCCCCAGCATTTT
CDR3 protein: CASSRTGQDQPQHF

J gene: TRBJ2-1
V gene: TRBV5-6
D gene: NA
clone size: NA
CDR3 DNA: TGTGCCAGCAGCAAATTATCAGGGAGATGGGACTACAATGAGCAGTTCTTC
CDR3 protein: CASSKLSGRWDYNEQFF

J gene: TRBJ2-7
V gene: TRBV28
D gene: NA
clone size: many
CDR3 DNA: TGTGCCAGCAGACCCGAGACAGGAAGCTCCTACGAGCAGTACTTC
CDR3 protein: CASRPETGSSYEQYF

J gene: TRBJ2-7
V gene: TRBV28
D gene: NA
clone size: few
CDR3 DNA: TGTGCCAGCAGTCCCCGGGTCCTTTGGTTCGAGCAGTACTTC
CDR3 protein: CASSPRVLWFEQYF

J gene: TRBJ2-7
V gene: TRBV5-1
D gene: TRBD2
clone size: NA
CDR3 DNA: TGCGCCAGCAGCCCCATAATCGTCACGGGAGGGCCGTACGAGCAGTACTTC
CDR3 protein: CASSPIIVTGGPYEQYF

J gene: TRBJ1-6
V gene: TRBV27
D gene: NA
clone size: many
CDR3 DNA: TGTGCCAGCAGTTTGTCAGGGTTTCTCAATTCACCCCTCCACTTT
CDR3 protein: CASSLSGFLNSPLHF

J gene: TRBJ2-5
V gene: TRBV28
D gene: TRBD2
clone size: many
CDR3 DNA: TGTGCCAGCAGCCCGCTCGGACTAGCGGGAGTTGAAGAGACCCAGTACTTC
CDR3 protein: CASSPLGLAGVEETQYF

J gene: TRBJ1-5
V gene: TRBV19
D gene: NA
clone size: NA
CDR3 DNA: TGTGCCAGCGTTGAGGGTAACCAGCCCCAGCATTTT
CDR3 protein: CASVEGNQPQHF

J gene: TRBJ1-5
V gene: TRBV5-5
D gene: NA
clone size: NA
CDR3 DNA: TGTGCCAGCGGCTTGGCGGGTAGCAATCAGCCCCAGCATTTT
CDR3 protein: CASGLAGSNQPQHF

J gene: TRBJ1-1
V gene: TRBV24-1
D gene: NA
clone size: few
CDR3 DNA: TGTGCCACCAGCCCCGGGACATCAAATAGTGAAGCTTTCTTT
CDR3 protein: CATSPGTSNSEAFF

J gene: TRBJ2-3
V gene: TRBV19
D gene: NA
clone size: NA
CDR3 DNA: TGTGCCAGTAGGGATCTACTAGGGACAGATACGCAGTATTTT
CDR3 protein: CASRDLLGTDTQYF

J gene: TRBJ2-1
V gene: TRBV29-1
D gene: TRBD1
clone size: few
CDR3 DNA: TGCAGCGTTGGAAATGACAGGGGGGCCTACAATGAGCAGTTCTTC
CDR3 protein: CSVGNDRGAYNEQFF

J gene: TRBJ2-5
V gene: TRBV3-1
D gene: TRBD1
clone size: many
CDR3 DNA: TGTGCCAGCAGCCAGTGGACAGGGACCCACCAAGAGACCCAGTACTTC
CDR3 protein: CASSQWTGTHQETQYF

J gene: TRBJ2-1
V gene: TRBV28
D gene: NA
clone size: many
CDR3 DNA: TGTGCCAGCGCGGGGGCAGGGACAGCGGAAAATGAGCAGTTCTTC
CDR3 protein: CASAGAGTAENEQFF

J gene: TRBJ2-4
V gene: TRBV4-3
D gene: TRBD2
clone size: NA
CDR3 DNA: TGCGCCAGCAGCCAAGGACTAGCGGGAGGTAGTTGGAACATTCAGTACTTC
CDR3 protein: CASSQGLAGGSWNIQYF

J gene: TRBJ2-7
V gene: TRBV4-3
D gene: TRBD1
clone size: NA
CDR3 DNA: TGCGCCAGCAGCCAAGATCGGGACAGTTTCTACGAGCAGTACTTC
CDR3 protein: CASSQDRDSFYEQYF

J gene: TRBJ2-3
V gene: TRBV7-2
D gene: TRBD2
clone size: many
CDR3 DNA: TGTGCCAGCAGCTTTGTTCTAGCGGGAGGGTTCACAGATACGCAGTATTTT
CDR3 protein: CASSFVLAGGFTDTQYF

J gene: TRBJ2-4
V gene: TRBV5-6
D gene: NA
clone size: NA
CDR3 DNA: TGTGCCAGCAGCTTGGGGCTATTAGCCAAAAACATTCAGTACTTC
CDR3 protein: CASSLGLLAKNIQYF

J gene: TRBJ2-6
V gene: TRBV6-5
D gene: NA
clone size: NA
CDR3 DNA: TGTGCCAGCAGTTACACCTTCGCGGAATGGGCACTCTCTGGGGCCAACGTCCTGACTTTC
CDR3 protein: CASSYTFAEWALSGANVLTF

J gene: TRBJ1-4
V gene: TRBV28
D gene: NA
clone size: many
CDR3 DNA: TGTGCCAGCAGGGCCGCGTCCGAAAAACTGTTTTTT
CDR3 protein: CASRAASEKLFF

J gene: TRBJ1-1
V gene: TRBV10-3
D gene: TRBD1
clone size: few
CDR3 DNA: TGTGCCATCAGGAGGGGGGACAGGGCCACTGAAGCTTTCTTT
CDR3 protein: CAIRRGDRATEAFF

J gene: TRBJ2-5
V gene: TRBV11-2
D gene: TRBD1
clone size: NA
CDR3 DNA: TGTGCCAGCAGCCAAAGGACAGGGACGGAGACCCAGTACTTC
CDR3 protein: CASSQRTGTETQYF

J gene: TRBJ1-1
V gene: TRBV12-3/TRBV12-4
D gene: NA
clone size: many
CDR3 DNA: TGTGCCAGCAGCCAGACAGGACTTGAAGCTTTCTTT
CDR3 protein: CASSQTGLEAFF

J gene: TRBJ1-4
V gene: TRBV12-3/TRBV12-4
D gene: NA
clone size: many
CDR3 DNA: TGTGCCAGCAGTTTATTCCTAATACAGGAAAAACTGTTTTTT
CDR3 protein: CASSLFLIQEKLFF

J gene: TRBJ2-7
V gene: TRBV6-5
D gene: NA
clone size: many
CDR3 DNA: TGTGCCAGCAGTTACTCTGGACCCGGCTACGAGCAGTACTTC
CDR3 protein: CASSYSGPGYEQYF

J gene: TRBJ2-5
V gene: TRBV6-1
D gene: TRBD2
clone size: many
CDR3 DNA: TGTGCCAGCGGGAGGGCGGGAGCCTCCCAAGAGACCCAGTACTTC
CDR3 protein: CASGRAGASQETQYF

J gene: TRBJ2-3
V gene: TRBV2
D gene: NA
clone size: many
CDR3 DNA: TGTGCCAGCAGTGGGGATCTAATAACGGGGCGCACAGATACGCAGTATTTT
CDR3 protein: CASSGDLITGRTDTQYF

J gene: TRBJ2-7
V gene: TRBV7-9
D gene: NA
clone size: NA
CDR3 DNA: TGTGCCAGCAGCGAAGTAAACTCCTACGAGCAGTACTTC
CDR3 protein: CASSEVNSYEQYF

J gene: TRBJ1-4
V gene: TRBV9
D gene: NA
clone size: NA
CDR3 DNA: TGTGCCAGCAGCGCTACACAGTCAGAAAATGAAAAACTGTTTTTT
CDR3 protein: CASSATQSENEKLFF

J gene: TRBJ2-7
V gene: TRBV19
D gene: NA
clone size: few
CDR3 DNA: TGTGCCAGTAGTTATAATCCGGTTTACGAGCAGTACTTC
CDR3 protein: CASSYNPVYEQYF

J gene: TRBJ1-1
V gene: TRBV11-2
D gene: NA
clone size: few
CDR3 DNA: TGTGCCAGCAGCCCGCCGGTCTGGGGCACTGGAGCTTTCTTT
CDR3 protein: CASSPPVWGTGAFF

J gene: TRBJ1-1
V gene: TRBV11-2
D gene: NA
clone size: many
CDR3 DNA: TGTGCCAGCAGAAGACAGCTAGAGGGCACTGAAGCTTTCTTT
CDR3 protein: CASRRQLEGTEAFF